The 8 T cell receptor beta chains below were found in one sample sequenced in a study of cytotoxic CD8 clonotypes in ibrutinib-treated CLL. Repertoires were generated with immunoSEQ multiplex PCR, while TCRdb's copy carries only in-frame clones and drops some. This table has under 40,000 clones, around 53% appearing once. The sample in question was PBMCs, obtained before ibrutinib treatment. The receptors shown here come from a human donor with chronic lymphocytic leukemia.

The J gene is TRBJ2-7, the V gene TRBV9, with TRBD1 identical over 7 bases. The germline CDR1 and CDR2 sequences are SGDLS and YYNGEE. The CDR3 totals 14 residues. Trimming took 4 bases from V and 1 from J; bases not matched to a gene: 5. The CDR3 nucleotides are TGTGCCAGCAGCCCAGGGACAGATTCCTACGAGCAGTACTTC. It yields the protein CASSPGTDSYEQYF.

This rearrangement joins TRBV6-1 to TRBJ1-6, with D unclear. The V gene lost 7 bases and the J gene lost 7 bases, with 11 bases spanning the gap. The germline CDR1 and CDR2 sequences are MNHNS and SASEGT. CDR3 length: 13 residues. CDR3 coding DNA: TGTGCCAGCATGGAACAGATAAATTCACCCCTCCACTTT. Its protein is CASMEQINSPLHF.

The rearrangement uses TRBV6-5 and TRBJ1-4; a weak D match, TRBD1 (6 bases). The CDR3 spans 15 residues. The ends were cut back, 5 bases at V and 4 bases at J, with 14 bases in the middle. Germline loops: CDR1 MNHEY, CDR2 SVGAGI. The CDR3 DNA is TGTGCCAGCAGTCCGACCCGGACAGTTAATGAAAAACTGTTTTTT. This gives the protein CASSPTRTVNEKLFF.

Only a few counts were recorded for this clone. The chain joins TRBV7-3 to TRBJ2-2; no definite D call. CDR1 and CDR2 from the germline V gene are SGHTA and FQGTGA. Trimming left V 4 bases short and J 3 bases short, with 9 bases between. This CDR3 region has 14 residues. CDR3 nucleotide sequence: TGTGCCAGCAGCTCAACTCTGGACACCGGGGAGCTGTTTTTT. It codes for CASSSTLDTGELFF. Combining the CDR3 with reference TRBV7-3 and TRBJ2-2 gives the whole variable domain GAGVSQTPSNKVTEKGKYVELRCDPISGHTALYWYRQSLGQGPEFLIYFQGTGAADDSGLPNDRFFAVRPEGSVSTLKIQRTERGDSAVYLCASSSTLDTGELFFGEGSRLTVL.

This clone has ten or more counts. V gene TRBV6-6 combines with J gene TRBJ2-5; 13 bases map to TRBD2. This CDR3 is built from 16 residues. Germline V gene sequence: CDR1 MNHNY, CDR2 SVGAGI (reference sequence). With 5 bases clipped from V and 0 bases from J, the junction kept 3 bases outside the gene matches. CDR3 loop: CASSQLAGGYQETQYF. The CDR3 DNA reads as TGTGCCAGCAGTCAACTAGCGGGGGGGTACCAAGAGACCCAGTACTTC.

This clone was seen a handful of times. The V and J genes are TRBV7-9 and TRBJ1-2, with D perhaps matching TRBD1 (5 bases). Germline V CDR1 and CDR2: SEHNR, FQNEAQ (reference sequence). This CDR3 contains 15 residues. Trimming took 5 bases from V and 1 from J, leaving 14 bases between them. CDR3 sequence reads: CASSVGAGYNYGYTF. The DNA for the CDR3 is TGTGCCAGCAGCGTCGGGGCAGGTTATAACTATGGCTACACCTTC.

This clone has just a few counts. The rearrangement joins TRBV2 to TRBJ1-1; 8 bases fit TRBD1. V shed 5 bases, J shed 1 base, and the junction held 3 bases outside the gene matches. The V gene's germline CDR1 is SNHLY and CDR2 FYNNEI. CDR3 length: 14 amino acids. The CDR3 spells CASSFDRGNTEAFF. The CDR3 DNA sequence: TGTGCCAGCAGTTTCGACAGGGGGAACACTGAAGCTTTCTTT.

The chain joins TRBV27 to TRBJ2-7; 8 bases map to TRBD2. With 4 bases clipped from V and 6 bases from J, the junction kept 8 bases outside the gene matches. The CDR3 has 14 amino acids. The V gene's germline CDR1 is MNHEY and CDR2 SMNVEV (reference sequence). CDR3: CASSYRTSLSEQYF. The CDR3 DNA sequence: TGTGCCAGCAGTTACCGGACTAGCTTGAGCGAGCAGTACTTC.